This note documents a single TCR beta chain sequence. Its antigen remains unidentified. Time point reported: week 23, last vaccination. Every vaccination contained 300 ug of the mutant IDH1 20-mer peptide and was paired with topical imiquimod. Sequencing used immunoSEQ multiplex PCR; TCRdb keeps in-frame clones, though not all of them. The table shows about 44,000 clones, with approximately 89% occurring only once. This record belongs to a study of a mutant IDH1 vaccine in newly diagnosed glioma. Trimming stripped 2 bases from V and 1 base from J, with 5 bases between. CDR1 and CDR2 from the germline V gene are LNHDA and SQIVND (reference sequence). CDR3 length: 13 residues.

The rearrangement uses TRBV19 and TRBJ2-5; D uncertain. This clonotype was sampled from a man between 50 and 59 years old with glioma. Sequences were derived from PBMCs, sampled from a glioma patient whose treatment included an IDH1 peptide vaccine. Written as DNA, the CDR3 is TGTGCCAGTAGTATAAGCTCCCAAGAGACCCAGTACTTC. It specifies CASSISSQETQYF.